This is a list of T cell receptor beta chains from one sample in a study of regulatory T cells in long-lasting Graves disease. TCRdb fed the multiplex PCR reads into MiXCR, producing one record per CDR3 protein. This table has 400,000 to 650,000 distinct CDR3 sequences, about 16% appearing once. The data were also submitted as part of a second study, on T cells in Graves' hyperthyroidism and ophthalmopathy.

This material consisted of peripheral blood mononuclear cells (PBMCs), taken at new diagnosis, from a patient treated with antithyroid drugs. Receptors were obtained from a woman between 40 and 65 years old with Graves disease. The CDR3 runs from the conserved cysteine through the conserved F or W. D genes are given only for firm matches. Clone size is not always given. Where it is, it says once, few, many or a class for expanded clones.

D gene	clone size	V gene	J gene	CDR3 DNA	CDR3 protein
TRBD1	few	TRBV5-4	TRBJ1-1	TGTGCCAGCAGTCCCGAAGACAGGGTCACTGAAGCTTTCTTT	CASSPEDRVTEAFF
.	.	TRBV9	TRBJ1-2	TGTGCCAGCAGCGCAGGGACGGTTGGCTACACCTTC	CASSAGTVGYTF
TRBD1	many	TRBV2	TRBJ2-7	TGTGCCAGCAGTCCAGACAGGGTGGCCTACGAGCAGTACTTC	CASSPDRVAYEQYF
TRBD1	few	TRBV12-3/TRBV12-4	TRBJ2-5	TGTGCCAGCAGTTTGTCACGGGACAGAGGAGAGACCCAGTACTTC	CASSLSRDRGETQYF
.	many	TRBV12-3/TRBV12-4	TRBJ2-7	TGTGCCAGCAGACCCGGGACAATCGGGACCTACGAGCAGTACTTC	CASRPGTIGTYEQYF
.	few	TRBV27	TRBJ2-2	TGTGCCAGCAGTTTCCGATACGACACCGGGGAGCTGTTTTTT	CASSFRYDTGELFF
TRBD2	.	TRBV6-1	TRBJ2-7	TGTGCCAGCAGACCCGGGACTAGCGGGGGGTACGAGCAGTACTTC	CASRPGTSGGYEQYF
TRBD2	few	TRBV7-7	TRBJ2-1	TGTGCTAGCAGCTTGGCCAGCGGGAGTGAGCAGTTCTTC	CASSLASGSEQFF
.	many	TRBV12-3/TRBV12-4	TRBJ1-2	TGTGCCAGCAGCCGCACTGGGACCATCGACTATGGCTACACCTTC	CASSRTGTIDYGYTF
.	.	TRBV29-1	TRBJ1-2	TGCAGCGTTGAGGAGGGGGTGAGCTACACCTTC	CSVEEGVSYTF
TRBD1	many	TRBV20-1	TRBJ2-7	TGCAGTGCTAGCCCGACAGGGGACGAGCAGTACTTC	CSASPTGDEQYF
TRBD1	few	TRBV6-1	TRBJ1-5	TGTGCCAGCAGTGCCGGGACAGCCTATAGCAATCAGCCCCAGCATTTT	CASSAGTAYSNQPQHF
TRBD2	few	TRBV24-1	TRBJ2-1	TGTGCCACCAGCCCCAGTCTAGCGGGGGGACATCTAGGGCAGTTCTTC	CATSPSLAGGHLGQFF